The present T cell receptor (beta chain) was sequenced within a study of blood T cell repertoires in COVID-19 (dated by TCRdb to the early 2020s). General notes on the study: The collaborator samples originated in the United States, Italy and Spain and spanned the acute and convalescent phases of COVID-19. The prospective study material was composed of cDNA or gDNA derived from T cells, B-cell-depleted T cells, or PBMCs. Subjects who had been exposed to COVID-19, were actively infected with it, or had recovered from it provided the deeply sampled blood TCRbeta repertoires that made up the dataset. The repertoires were released in a freely available public database intended as a resource for research on the immune response to SARS-CoV-2. The samples were drawn from the first 160 participants of the ongoing ImmuneRACE study and from over 950 subjects provided by 6 global collaborators. A de-identified subject ID, COVID-19 status, age in years and sex were almost always included in the sample metadata. HLA class I and class II types, where available, came from metadata supplied by the sample provider rather than from assay-based typing. Results the study describes overall, beyond this receptor: How much clinical and demographic metadata was included differed by source and by participant, and the metadata was provided uncurated.

TCRbeta CDR3 regions were amplified from genomic DNA by means of the immunoSEQ Assay, a bias-controlled multiplex PCR. The original methods were these. The number of nucleated cells in each sample was estimated by amplification of reference gene primers within the assay. Sequence reads were collapsed and filtered to measure the absolute abundance of every unique TCRbeta CDR3 rearrangement. For each sample, productive Simpson clonality was calculated by taking the square root of Simpson's diversity index across productive rearrangements. TCRdb retrieved this table from immuneACCESS and kept in-frame rearrangements only. Not all clones are present; in checked studies, unresolved V genes account for under half, and no reason is known for the remainder. The V and J calls and clone size are taken from that table; D and trimming were inferred from the DNA. In this sample the table shows about 130,000 clones, under 85% of which occur a single time. Roughly 10% of the sample belongs to the ten largest clones.

Collaborating institutions collected whole blood in K2EDTA tubes following their own protocols. Collaborator samples were shipped for TCRbeta analysis as frozen whole blood, isolated PBMCs, or DNA extracted from either sample type. V ends up 1 base short and J 3 bases short, with an unmatched junction base count of 5. CDR1 and CDR2 are read off the germline V gene as LGHNA and YSLEER. The CDR3 starts with the cysteine, ends with the phenylalanine, and has 15 residues. Of all the DNA, just the CDR3 is kept, 45 bases in frame from base 1. For this clone: The target of this receptor is not known. Base qualities are not at hand, and no much larger clone is one base apart.

The TCR sequence derives from a man aged 35 to 55 with active or convalescent COVID-19. Sequencing input: peripheral blood. The chain is made from TRBV4-3 and TRBJ2-7, with 8 middle bases fitting TRBD2. The DNA sequence is given as TGCGCCAGCAGCCAAGCCGGCGGGGGGAGCTACGAGCAGTACTTC. The resulting protein is CASSQAGGGSYEQYF.